One and the same sample provided the 20 T cell receptor beta chains below, sequenced in a study of T cell responses to AZD1222 COVID-19 vaccine. TCRdb keeps only in-frame clones here, not all; method: immunoSEQ multiplex PCR. The sample holds some 94,000 clones, approximately 90% seen once. The material was peripheral blood, obtained on day 0 of AZD1222 vaccination. These receptor sequences come from an adult in good health.

The chain links TRBV2 to TRBJ1-5, with D tentatively TRBD1 (5 bases). V shed 0 bases and J shed 7 bases, with 10 bases lying between them. The CDR3 extends over 14 amino acids. Per germline, CDR1 SNHLY and CDR2 FYNNEI. The CDR3 region is CASSEAGRVQPQHF. The CDR3, as DNA: TGTGCCAGCAGTGAAGCTGGCAGGGTCCAGCCCCAGCATTTT.

This clone has a single count. This chain uses TRBV5-6 with TRBJ2-7; D is uncertain. Between the trimmed V and J ends, which lost 1 base and 3 bases, there was a span of 8 bases. The CDR3 totals 13 residues. From germline, CDR1 is SGHDT and CDR2 YYEEEE. CDR3 protein: CASSLRRSYEQYF. CDR3 sequence (DNA): TGTGCCAGCAGCTTGAGGCGGAGCTACGAGCAGTACTTC.

The chain is built from TRBV19 and TRBJ1-5, with TRBD1 identical over 9 bases. The CDR3 is made up of 15 amino acids. V shed 8 bases, J shed 0 bases, and the junction held 5 bases outside the gene matches. From germline, CDR1 is LNHDA and CDR2 SQIVND (reference sequence). CDR3 coding DNA: TGTGCCAGTTCCACAGGGGGCCTTAGCAATCAGCCCCAGCATTTT. Encoded protein: CASSTGGLSNQPQHF. Drawing the rest from reference TRBV19 and TRBJ1-5, the complete variable domain is DGGITQSPKYLFRKEGQNVTLSCEQNLNHDAMYWYRQDPGQGLRLIYYSQIVNDFQKGDIAEGYSVSREKKESFPLTVTSAQKNPTAFYLCASSTGGLSNQPQHFGDGTRLSIL.

The chain uses TRBV3-1 (or the pseudogene TRBV3-2) and TRBJ2-3; no reliable D call. This CDR3 is 15 amino acids long. CDR1 is LGHDT and CDR2 is YNNKEL in the germline V gene (reference sequence). With 0 bases removed from V and 1 base from J, the gap between germline ends came to 8 bases. Here the CDR3 reads CASSQDYRGTDTQYF. CDR3 in DNA: TGTGCCAGCAGCCAAGATTATAGGGGCACAGATACGCAGTATTTT.

This chain links TRBV29-1 with TRBJ2-7; no clear D gene. V lost 4 bases and J 2 bases, leaving 12 bases between the germline ends. The germline gives CDR1 SQVTM, CDR2 ANQGSEA. The CDR3 runs to 13 residues. Written as DNA, the CDR3 is TGCAGCGTTGCACAGTCCTTAACCTACGAGCAGTACTTC. It is translated as CSVAQSLTYEQYF.

This clone was picked up one time. The J gene is TRBJ1-1, the V gene TRBV9, with unresolved D. Between the trimmed V and J ends, which lost 5 bases and 2 bases, there was a span of 13 bases. Per the germline V gene, CDR1 is SGDLS and CDR2 is YYNGEE. The CDR3 loop spans 14 amino acids. CDR3 sequence: CASSDSRLNTEAFF. The CDR3 nucleotides are TGTGCCAGCAGTGATAGCCGGCTCAACACTGAAGCTTTCTTT.

The chain couples TRBV12-3 or TRBV12-4 to TRBJ1-5; 8 bases are a match to TRBD1. The CDR3 sequence is 13 residues long. Trimming cost V 6 bases and J 4 bases; bases outside gene matches: 2. The CDR3 here is CASSRTGNQPQHF. The CDR3 DNA sequence: TGTGCCAGCAGCCGGACAGGGAATCAGCCCCAGCATTTT.

The chain has TRBV6-5 and TRBJ1-1, with 7 bases aligning to TRBD1. Germline trimming cut 10 bases from V and 0 bases from J; bases unmatched to any gene: 8. Per germline, CDR1 MNHEY and CDR2 SVGAGI. CDR3 length: 14 amino acids. The CDR3 loop reads CATELGQMNTEAFF. The CDR3, as DNA: TGTGCCACCGAACTGGGACAGATGAACACTGAAGCTTTCTTT.

The chain recombines TRBV5-1 with TRBJ1-1; the match to TRBD1 covers 7 bases. CDR1 and CDR2 (germline): SGHRS, YFSETQ. V was clipped by 6 bases and J by 6 bases; unmatched bases: 11. The CDR3 consists of 14 residues. The CDR3 loop is CASNVRQGLAEAFF. The DNA of the CDR3 is TGCGCCAGCAACGTACGACAGGGACTGGCTGAAGCTTTCTTT.

This rearrangement joins TRBV5-1 to TRBJ1-1; D ambiguous. The CDR3 has 14 residues. The V end lost 2 bases, the J end lost 2 bases, and 10 bases lay between the germline ends. Germline V gives CDR1 SGHRS, CDR2 YFSETQ. The chain's CDR3 is CASSFARANTEAFF. The DNA of the CDR3 is TGCGCCAGCAGCTTTGCCAGAGCAAACACTGAAGCTTTCTTT.

This clone occurred once. The rearrangement uses TRBV5-8 and TRBJ1-5, with 10 bases matching TRBD1. The germline gives CDR1 SGHTS, CDR2 YDEGEE. Trimming at V came to 3 bases and at J to 6 bases, leaving 3 bases not matched to a gene. The CDR3 has 14 residues. CDR3 residues: CASSSGQGGQPQHF. The DNA of the CDR3 is TGTGCCAGCAGCTCCGGACAGGGGGGTCAGCCCCAGCATTTT.

The CDR3 loop is CASSLGASYNSPLHF. As DNA, the CDR3 is TGTGCCAGCAGCTTGGGGGCCTCCTATAATTCACCCCTCCACTTT. The chain employs TRBV5-4 and TRBJ1-6; no clear D. There are 15 residues in the CDR3. Trimming removed 0 bases from V and 0 bases from J, with 4 bases in between. CDR1 is SGHNT and CDR2 is YYREEE in the germline V gene (reference sequence).

The V call is TRBV5-6, the J call TRBJ1-2; no reliable D call. The CDR3 length is 13 residues. V was cut by 0 bases and J by 6 bases, with 9 bases left in between. Looked up from germline, CDR1 is SGHDT and CDR2 is YYEEEE. CDR3 protein: CASSLVGPDGYTF. For the CDR3, the DNA is TGTGCCAGCAGCTTGGTTGGGCCCGATGGCTACACCTTC.

V is TRBV12-3 or TRBV12-4 and J is TRBJ1-2; a possible D gene is TRBD1 (6 bases). V was shortened by 5 bases and J by 5 bases, with 12 bases between the two germline ends. The CDR3 spans 13 residues. For the CDR3, the DNA is TGTGCCAGCAGTCCAACAGGGTTATATGGCTACACCTTC. Encoded protein: CASSPTGLYGYTF.

The rearrangement joins TRBV19 to TRBJ1-2; 7 bases agree with TRBD1. CDR3 length equals 15 residues. Per the germline V gene, CDR1 is LNHDA and CDR2 is SQIVND (reference sequence). The trim removed 3 bases at V and 6 bases at J, leaving 10 bases unmatched. The CDR3 is CASSMQQGNRDGYTF. The DNA for the CDR3 is TGTGCCAGTAGTATGCAACAGGGGAATAGGGATGGCTACACCTTC.

The gene calls are TRBV30 and TRBJ1-2; possible D gene TRBD1, 6 bases. From germline, CDR1 is GTSNPN and CDR2 SVGIG (reference sequence). The CDR3 is made up of 12 amino acids. V lost 2 bases to trimming and J lost 8 bases, with 12 bases between them. The CDR3 is CAWSSQGFGYTF. The DNA of the CDR3 is TGTGCCTGGAGTTCACAGGGCTTCGGCTACACCTTC.

V and J are TRBV18 and TRBJ2-1; TRBD1 matches at 10 bases. The CDR3 has 18 amino acids. The trim removed 2 bases at V and 4 bases at J, leaving 11 bases unmatched. Germline CDR1 and CDR2: KGHSH and LQKENI. The CDR3 region has the DNA TGTGCCAGCTCACCAAGGATCACCGGGACAGGGGTTTACAATGAGCAGTTCTTC. It is translated as CASSPRITGTGVYNEQFF.

The chain is built from TRBV7-9 and TRBJ2-3; D perhaps matches TRBD1 (5 bases). The V and J ends lost 4 bases and 3 bases respectively, with 20 bases between them. The CDR3 runs to 17 residues. Germline V gene sequence: CDR1 SEHNR, CDR2 FQNEAQ (reference sequence). For the CDR3, the DNA is TGTGCCAGCAGCTCCCCGCGGCCAGGGTGGATTACAGATACGCAGTATTTT. Its protein product is CASSSPRPGWITDTQYF.

In this sample, this clone turned up a few times. The chain joins TRBV21-1 to TRBJ1-6. TRBV21-1 is annotated as a pseudogene. This CDR3 has 19 amino acids. CDR3 region: CASSKAFREGDGNRSPLHF. The CDR3 coding sequence is TGTGCCAGCAGCAAAGCATTCAGGGAGGGGGATGGGAATCGTTCACCCCTCCACTTT.

The chain carries TRBV5-1 and TRBJ2-3; 12 bases align to TRBD2. Germline V gene lookup returns CDR1 SGHRS and CDR2 YFSETQ. Losses at the gene ends were 4 bases for V and 0 bases for J; bases not matched to a gene: 18. The CDR3 contains 21 residues. The CDR3 region is CASSQRPLSTSGGPSTDTQYF. The CDR3 coding sequence is TGCGCCAGCAGCCAACGACCACTCTCAACTAGCGGGGGGCCTAGCACAGATACGCAGTATTTT.